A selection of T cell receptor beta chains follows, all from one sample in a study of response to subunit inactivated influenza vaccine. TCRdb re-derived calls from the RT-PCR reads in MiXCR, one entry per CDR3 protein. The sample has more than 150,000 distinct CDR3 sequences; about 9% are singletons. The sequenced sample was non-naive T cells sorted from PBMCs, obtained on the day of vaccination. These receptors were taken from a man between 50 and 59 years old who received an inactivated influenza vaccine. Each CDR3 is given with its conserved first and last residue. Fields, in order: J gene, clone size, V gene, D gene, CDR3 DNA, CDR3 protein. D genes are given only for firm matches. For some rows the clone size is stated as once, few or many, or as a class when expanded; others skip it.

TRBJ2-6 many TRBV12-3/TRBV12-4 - TGTGCCAGCAGCAAAACTGGGGCCAACGTCCTGACTTTC CASSKTGANVLTF
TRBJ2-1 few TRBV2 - TGTGCCAGCAGTGAAACCCGGGGAAATGAGCAGTTCTTC CASSETRGNEQFF
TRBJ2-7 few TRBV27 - TGTGCCAGCAGTTTCTCAGGGCTGTCCTACGAGCAGTACTTC CASSFSGLSYEQYF
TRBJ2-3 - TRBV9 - TGTGCCAGCAGCGTAGAGCGGTCCACAGATACGCAGTATTTT CASSVERSTDTQYF
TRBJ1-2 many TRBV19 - TGTGCCAGTAAGGGTTTTGACTATGGCTACACCTTC CASKGFDYGYTF
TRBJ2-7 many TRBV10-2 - TGCGCCAGCAGTACCGGGACACCCAGTGAGCAGTACTTC CASSTGTPSEQYF
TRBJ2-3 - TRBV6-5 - TGTGCCAGCAGGACTCGACACCTTTCTAGCACAGATACGCAGTATTTT CASRTRHLSSTDTQYF
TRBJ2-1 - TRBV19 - TGTGCCAGTAGCCGTCGTCCCAATAGACCGCGGAGCTCCTACAATGAGCAGTTCTTC CASSRRPNRPRSSYNEQFF
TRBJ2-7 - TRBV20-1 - TGCAGTGCTAGAGGGGCTATTAAAACGAAGCAGTACTTC CSARGAIKTKQYF
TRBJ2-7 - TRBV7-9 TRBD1 TGTGCCAGCAGCCCACTGACAGGGGGCGATTGGGAGCAGTACTTC CASSPLTGGDWEQYF
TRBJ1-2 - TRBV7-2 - TGTGCCAGCAGCTTAGCGCGAGAAGCCTCTCACACCTTC CASSLAREASHTF
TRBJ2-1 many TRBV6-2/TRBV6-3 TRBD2 TGTGCCAGCAGTCATCCGGGACTAGCGAGTGAGCAGTTCTTC CASSHPGLASEQFF
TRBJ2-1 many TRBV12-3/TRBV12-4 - TGTGCCAGCAGTTCCTCACAGAACAATGAGCAGTTCTTC CASSSSQNNEQFF
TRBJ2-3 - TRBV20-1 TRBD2 TGCAGTGCTACGGGCGGGACTAGCAGGGGGAAGCCAGATACGCAGTATTTT CSATGGTSRGKPDTQYF
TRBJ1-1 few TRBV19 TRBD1 TGTGCCAGTAGCTGGGGACAGTCGAACACTGAAGCTTTCTTT CASSWGQSNTEAFF
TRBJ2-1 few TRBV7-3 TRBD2 TGTGCCAGCAGCTTACTAGCGGGAGTACCCATCAATGAGCAGTTCTTC CASSLLAGVPINEQFF
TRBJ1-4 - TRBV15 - TGTGCCACCAGCAGAAAACAGGGAAACCCAACCTATGAAAAACTGTTTTTT CATSRKQGNPTYEKLFF
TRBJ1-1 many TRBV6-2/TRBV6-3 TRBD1 TGTGCCAGCAGTTACGCGGGACAGGGTAAAGCTTTCTTT CASSYAGQGKAFF
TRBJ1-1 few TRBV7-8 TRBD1 TGTGCCAGCAGCATCACGGACAGGGCTGAAGCTTTCTTT CASSITDRAEAFF
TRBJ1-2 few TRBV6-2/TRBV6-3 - TGTGCCAGCAGGCGCGGGGACTATGGCTACACCTTC CASRRGDYGYTF
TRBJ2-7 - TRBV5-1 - TGCGCCAGCAGCTTGGCCGCGGCGACGAGGCTTTCTGGGGAGCAGTACTTC CASSLAAATRLSGEQYF
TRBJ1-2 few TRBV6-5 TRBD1 TGTGCCAGCAGTTACTCGACCGGGACAGGGGGCGGAGGCTACACCTTC CASSYSTGTGGGGYTF
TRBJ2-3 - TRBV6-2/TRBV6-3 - TGTGCCAGCAGTTACGAGGACCTCCTGCAGTATTTT CASSYEDLLQYF
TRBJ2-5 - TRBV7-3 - TGTGCCAGCAGCGAAGGGGGTGGCCAGACCCAGTACTTC CASSEGGGQTQYF